Presented here are 31 T cell receptor beta chains from one specimen sequenced in a study of human T cells and chemical hapten exposure. TCRdb used MiXCR to reprocess the RACE reads, holding one entry per CDR3 protein. The table includes tens of thousands of distinct CDR3 sequences, roughly 8.5% detected once. Time point in this sample: patch test 2, 6 weeks after DPC sensitization. The treatment was: therapeutic diphenylcyclopropenone sensitization with weekly scalp DPC. The material sequenced was whole blood, taken in connection with sensitization to the hapten diphenylcyclopropenone (DPC). The receptors derive from a woman between 45 and 60 years old with alopecia areata. Some clones in this sample may be carry-over from other donors' samples.

V and J are TRBV10-2 and TRBJ2-7; TRBD1 matches 9 bases. This CDR3 has 14 residues. V shed 4 bases, J shed 2 bases, and the junction held 3 bases outside the gene matches. Germline CDR1 reads WSHSY; CDR2 reads SAAADI. The CDR3 sequence: CASSAWDRAYEQYF. In DNA, the CDR3 is TGCGCCAGCAGTGCCTGGGACAGGGCCTACGAGCAGTACTTC.

This clonotype has at least ten counts. The chain employs TRBV4-3 and TRBJ1-3; D gene unclear. The CDR3 runs 17 residues. CDR1 is LGHNA, CDR2 YSLEER, per germline. Trimming removed 1 base at V and 2 bases at J, with 15 bases between. The CDR3: CASSQVLSGSPGNTIYF. CDR3 DNA: TGCGCCAGCAGCCAAGTCCTCAGTGGTTCTCCTGGAAACACCATATATTTT.

This clonotype showed up just a few times. This chain connects TRBV19 to TRBJ1-6; 11 bases agree with TRBD1. The V gene end was trimmed by 5 bases and the J gene end by 9 bases; junction bases not matched to a gene: 6. Germline V lookup: CDR1 LNHDA, CDR2 SQIVND (reference sequence). CDR3 length: 15 residues. The CDR3 sequence: CASSADRGRVSPLHF. The DNA of the CDR3 is TGTGCCAGTAGTGCGGACAGGGGGCGGGTTTCACCCCTCCACTTT.

The genes are TRBV29-1 and TRBJ2-7; D might be TRBD1 or TRBD2, each matching 6 bases. The ends were cut back, 2 bases at V and 0 bases at J, with 14 bases in the middle. CDR3 length equals 15 residues. Looked up from germline, CDR1 is SQVTM and CDR2 is ANQGSEA. The CDR3 reads CSVELAGHSSYEQYF. The CDR3, as DNA: TGCAGCGTTGAACTCGCGGGACATAGCTCCTACGAGCAGTACTTC.

This clonotype was recorded at least ten times. The chain uses TRBV20-1 and TRBJ2-7, with D perhaps matching TRBD1 (6 bases). Trimming took 5 bases from V and 6 from J, leaving 14 bases between them. Germline V gene lookup returns CDR1 DFQATT and CDR2 SNEGSKA (reference sequence). The CDR3 length is 12 residues. In DNA form, the CDR3 reads TGCAGTGCTGTGGCAGGGGTGGGCGAGCAGTACTTC. Protein product: CSAVAGVGEQYF.

Many counts were recorded for this clonotype. The chain joins TRBV10-3 to TRBJ1-2; TRBD1 is a possible D gene (6 bases). V lost 2 bases and J 7 bases, leaving 14 bases between the germline ends. From germline, CDR1 is ENHRY and CDR2 SYGVKD. This CDR3 has 14 amino acids. DNA for the CDR3: TGTGCCATCAGTGAGCCCGCCAGGACAGTTGGCTACACCTTC. This gives the protein CAISEPARTVGYTF.

The chain couples TRBV14 to TRBJ2-4; D not resolved. The V end lost 0 bases, the J end lost 8 bases, and 11 bases lay between the germline ends. Germline V gene data show CDR1 as SGHDN and CDR2 as FVKESK. The CDR3 extends over 14 amino acids. The DNA of the CDR3 is TGTGCCAGCAGCCAAGATACATGGGCGGACATTCAGTACTTC. This encodes CASSQDTWADIQYF.

V usage is TRBV5-6 and J usage is TRBJ1-1; perhaps TRBD1 as D (5 bases). Trimming cost V 6 bases and J 1 base, with 10 bases left between them. Per germline, CDR1 SGHDT and CDR2 YYEEEE. This CDR3 has 13 residues. The chain's CDR3 is CASTAGGNTEAFF. In DNA form, the CDR3 reads TGTGCCAGCACGGCGGGGGGGAACACTGAAGCTTTCTTT. The full variable domain, with the rest looked up from reference TRBV5-6 and TRBJ1-1, is DAGVTQSPTHLIKTRGQQVTLRCSPKSGHDTVSWYQQALGQGPQFIFQYYEEEERQRGNFPDRFSGHQFPNYSSELNVNALLLGDSALYLCASTAGGNTEAFFGQGTRLTVV.

This chain links TRBV5-5 with TRBJ1-2, with TRBD1 identical over 10 bases. The junction had 3 bases not matched to a gene; V was cut back by 3 bases and J by 4 bases. From germline, CDR1 is SGHKS and CDR2 YYEKEE (reference sequence). CDR3 size: 14 residues. The CDR3 coding sequence is TGTGCCAGCAGCTGGGGACAGGGGACCTATGGCTACACCTTC. It translates to CASSWGQGTYGYTF.

The chain combines TRBV6-5 with TRBJ2-3; D is undetermined. The germline V gene has CDR1 MNHEY and CDR2 SVGAGI. This CDR3 is built from 13 residues. The germline V and J ends were trimmed by 2 bases and 4 bases, with 7 bases remaining between them. In nucleotides, the CDR3 is TGTGCCAGCAGTTACCCTGGGGCAGATACGCAGTATTTT. It codes for CASSYPGADTQYF.

This clonotype was counted between two and nine times. The chain uses TRBV2 and TRBJ2-7; a weak D match, TRBD2 (6 bases). The V gene lost 6 bases and the J gene lost 3 bases, with 12 bases spanning the gap. CDR3 length equals 13 residues. Germline values: CDR1 SNHLY, CDR2 FYNNEI. Here the CDR3 DNA reads TGTGCCAGCAGCCCGGGACTGGGCTACGAGCAGTACTTC. Encoded protein: CASSPGLGYEQYF.

This clonotype was found a few times. V is TRBV30 and J is TRBJ2-1; possibly TRBD2 for D (6 bases). Germline CDR1 and CDR2: GTSNPN and SVGIG (reference sequence). Trimming left V 0 bases short and J 5 bases short, with 23 bases between. The CDR3 loop spans 18 amino acids. The CDR3 loop reads CAWSVRGGASRGNNEQFF. The CDR3 DNA sequence: TGTGCCTGGAGTGTACGGGGAGGTGCTAGCCGGGGAAACAATGAGCAGTTCTTC.

The table lists this clonotype with many counts. The chain joins TRBV4-1 to TRBJ2-4; a possible D gene is TRBD1 (5 bases). The CDR3 has 12 amino acids. V lost 1 base, J lost 8 bases, and 6 bases lay in between. CDR1 MGHRA and CDR2 YSYEKL come from the germline V gene. CDR3 bases: TGCGCCAGCAGCCAAGGCAGGGACATTCAGTACTTC. Translated, it gives CASSQGRDIQYF.

This clonotype was counted only a few times. The V and J genes are TRBV11-2 and TRBJ2-7; D might be TRBD1 (6 bases). The CDR3 sequence is 14 residues long. The germline V gene has CDR1 SGHAT and CDR2 FQNNGV. The V and J ends lost 4 bases and 0 bases respectively, with 10 bases between them. The CDR3 spells CASSSPDSSYEQYF. The CDR3 DNA is TGTGCCAGCAGCTCCCCGGACAGCTCCTACGAGCAGTACTTC. Based on the CDR3 plus reference TRBV11-2 and TRBJ2-7, the full variable domain is EAGVAQSPRYKIIEKRQSVAFWCNPISGHATLYWYQQILGQGPKLLIQFQNNGVVDDSQLPKDRFSAERLKGVDSTLKIQPAKLEDSAVYLCASSSPDSSYEQYFGPGTRLTVT.

The chain combines TRBV4-3 with TRBJ2-1; 7 nucleotides match TRBD2. Germline V gives CDR1 LGHNA, CDR2 YSLEER. CDR3 length equals 13 residues. J lost 9 bases, V lost 4 bases, and 6 bases had no gene match. This CDR3 reads CASSPRLAGEQFF. For the CDR3, the DNA is TGCGCCAGCAGCCCCCGACTAGCTGGTGAGCAGTTCTTC.

This clonotype was counted at least ten times. This rearrangement joins TRBV3-1 to TRBJ1-1, with TRBD1 identical over 7 bases. CDR3 length equals 14 residues. Trimming removed 4 bases from V and 6 bases from J; junction bases left unmatched: 8. Germline assignment: CDR1 LGHDT and CDR2 YNNKEL (reference sequence). The CDR3 sequence: CASSPFGDRAEAFF. In DNA form, the CDR3 reads TGTGCCAGCAGCCCATTCGGGGACAGAGCTGAAGCTTTCTTT.

This clonotype appeared a few times. This rearrangement joins TRBV12-3 or TRBV12-4 to TRBJ2-1; either TRBD1 or TRBD2 may supply D (5 bases each). V lost 5 bases, J lost 12 bases, and 14 bases lay in between. The CDR3 is 12 amino acids. CDR3 sequence reads: CASSLWGRGQFF. The CDR3 DNA follows: TGTGCCAGCAGTCTATGGGGGAGAGGGCAGTTCTTC.

Comment on this clonotype: This could be a read error, since a much larger clone is one nucleotide away. The rearrangement joins TRBV29-1 to TRBJ1-1; TRBD1 might be the D (5 bases). CDR3 length equals 12 residues. Germline CDR1 and CDR2: SQVTM and ANQGSEA. DNA of the CDR3: TGCAGCGTTGGCCACCCCGGGGCTGAAGCTCTCTTT. It specifies CSVGHPGAEALF.

In the case of this clonotype: With a much larger clone just one base away, this may be a read error. The V gene is TRBV28, the J gene TRBJ2-3, with D perhaps TRBD1 (6 bases). Germline loops: CDR1 MDHEN, CDR2 SYDVKM. CDR3 length: 14 residues. The DNA for the CDR3 is TGTGACAGCAGTCACGGACAGCGCACAGATACGCAGTATTTT. Amino acids: CDSSHGQRTDTQYF.

This clonotype has only a few counts. The chain has TRBV7-2 and TRBJ1-1, with TRBD1 matching 8 bases. J gave up 5 bases and V 4 bases, and 6 bases lay outside the gene matches. The germline V gene has CDR1 SGHTA and CDR2 FQGNSA. CDR3 length: 14 amino acids. Here the CDR3 DNA reads TGTGCCAGCAGCTATTCGACAGGGGTAACTGAAGCTTTCTTT. Translating gives CASSYSTGVTEAFF.

In its sample, this clonotype was seen many times. CDR3 loop: CASGLADRTDTQYF. For the CDR3, the DNA is TGTGCTAGTGGTTTGGCGGACAGGACAGATACGCAGTATTTT. The rearrangement links TRBV12-5 to TRBJ2-3; 7 positions match TRBD1. Germline-derived CDR1 and CDR2 are LGHNT and FRNRAP. The trim removed 1 base at V and 3 bases at J, leaving 1 base unmatched. The CDR3 extends over 14 amino acids. Variable domain in full (rest from reference TRBV12-5 and TRBJ2-3): DARVTQTPRHKVTEMGQEVTMRCQPILGHNTVFWYRQTMMQGLELLAYFRNRAPLDDSGMPKDRFSAEMPDATLATLKIQPSEPRDSAVYFCASGLADRTDTQYFGPGTRLTVL.

This clonotype came up a few times. The J gene is TRBJ2-7, the V gene TRBV5-4; 13 bases map to TRBD2. Germline V gene lookup returns CDR1 SGHNT and CDR2 YYREEE (reference sequence). There are 15 residues in the CDR3. Germline trimming cut 3 bases from V and 1 base from J; bases unmatched to any gene: 1. The CDR3 coding sequence is TGTGCCAGCAGCTCGGGACTAGCGGGGTCCTACGAGCAGTACTTC. Protein: CASSSGLAGSYEQYF.

This clonotype has more than one count but fewer than ten. V usage is TRBV20-1 and J usage is TRBJ2-3, with 12 bases identical to TRBD2. The CDR3 is 17 residues long. J lost 4 bases, V lost 5 bases, and 13 bases had no gene match. The germline V gene has CDR1 DFQATT and CDR2 SNEGSKA (reference sequence). The DNA of the CDR3 is TGCAGTGCTCCGGATCGGAGGGGACTAGCGGGTGCAGATACGCAGTATTTT. Protein: CSAPDRRGLAGADTQYF.

The rearrangement joins TRBV28 to TRBJ2-2, with 7 nucleotides matching TRBD1. The junction had 11 bases not matched to a gene; V was cut back by 4 bases and J by 6 bases. Germline V lookup: CDR1 MDHEN, CDR2 SYDVKM. The CDR3 length is 16 residues. The CDR3 nucleotides are TGTGCCAGCAGTTCGATCGCAGACAGGGCCCCCGGGGAGCTGTTTTTT. Translation: CASSSIADRAPGELFF.

This clonotype was observed a few times. The chain employs TRBV6-5 and TRBJ1-1; D is possibly TRBD1 (6 bases). This CDR3 contains 13 residues. V was cut by 8 bases and J by 4 bases, with 14 bases left in between. In germline, CDR1 is MNHEY, CDR2 SVGAGI. CDR3 coding DNA: TGTGCCAGCTCGACAGGCGGTGCCACTGAAGCTTTCTTT. Amino acids: CASSTGGATEAFF.

In its sample, this clonotype was seen a few times. V usage is TRBV6-5 and J usage is TRBJ2-5, with D perhaps TRBD2 (6 bases). The CDR3 is 15 residues long. Trimming took off 0 bases at V and 2 bases at J, with 10 bases between the two ends. Germline assignment: CDR1 MNHEY and CDR2 SVGAGI. This chain's CDR3 is CASSYSSGAQETQYF. CDR3 bases: TGTGCCAGCAGTTACTCGTCGGGAGCTCAAGAGACCCAGTACTTC.

This clonotype has just a few counts. The rearrangement joins TRBV19 to TRBJ1-1, with D maybe TRBD1 (6 bases). Trimming removed 1 base at V and 11 bases at J, with 14 bases between. Germline V gene lookup returns CDR1 LNHDA and CDR2 SQIVND (reference sequence). This CDR3 has 13 amino acids. Written as DNA, the CDR3 is TGTGCCAGTAGTATAGGGGACATCGGCGTCGCTTTCTTT. This codes for CASSIGDIGVAFF.

This clonotype was seen many times. The chain couples TRBV29-1 to TRBJ1-2, with TRBD1 as a possible D gene (6 bases). The CDR3 spans 12 residues. The germline CDR1 and CDR2 sequences are SQVTM and ANQGSEA. Trimming removed 6 bases at V and 5 bases at J, with 13 bases between. CDR3: CSVGDMRYGYTF. As DNA, the CDR3 is TGCAGCGTGGGGGACATGCGGTATGGCTACACCTTC.

This clonotype was counted only a few times. This chain's CDR3 is CASTLKWTGGYNEQFF. CDR3 sequence (DNA): TGTGCCAGCACCCTGAAATGGACAGGGGGGTACAATGAGCAGTTCTTC. This sequence joins TRBV6-5 and TRBJ2-1; 10 bases fit TRBD1. The V gene end was trimmed by 7 bases and the J gene end by 4 bases; junction bases not matched to a gene: 10. The CDR3 is 16 residues long. Germline V CDR1 and CDR2: MNHEY, SVGAGI.

Only a few counts were recorded for this clonotype. V and J are TRBV29-1 and TRBJ1-1, with D possibly matching TRBD1 (6 bases). V was shortened by 7 bases and J by 4 bases, with 13 bases between the two germline ends. The CDR3 covers 12 residues. In germline, CDR1 is SQVTM, CDR2 ANQGSEA. The CDR3 DNA follows: TGCAGCGGTCAGGGGAGTCGCACTGAAGCTTTCTTT. Its protein is CSGQGSRTEAFF.

The table lists this clonotype with a few counts. This chain uses TRBV19 with TRBJ1-5; D remains unclear. The V and J ends lost 4 bases and 4 bases respectively, with 5 bases between them. The germline V gene encodes CDR1 LNHDA and CDR2 SQIVND (reference sequence). The CDR3 has 12 residues. This CDR3 reads CASSTANQPQHF. The CDR3, as DNA: TGTGCCAGTAGTACAGCTAATCAGCCCCAGCATTTT.